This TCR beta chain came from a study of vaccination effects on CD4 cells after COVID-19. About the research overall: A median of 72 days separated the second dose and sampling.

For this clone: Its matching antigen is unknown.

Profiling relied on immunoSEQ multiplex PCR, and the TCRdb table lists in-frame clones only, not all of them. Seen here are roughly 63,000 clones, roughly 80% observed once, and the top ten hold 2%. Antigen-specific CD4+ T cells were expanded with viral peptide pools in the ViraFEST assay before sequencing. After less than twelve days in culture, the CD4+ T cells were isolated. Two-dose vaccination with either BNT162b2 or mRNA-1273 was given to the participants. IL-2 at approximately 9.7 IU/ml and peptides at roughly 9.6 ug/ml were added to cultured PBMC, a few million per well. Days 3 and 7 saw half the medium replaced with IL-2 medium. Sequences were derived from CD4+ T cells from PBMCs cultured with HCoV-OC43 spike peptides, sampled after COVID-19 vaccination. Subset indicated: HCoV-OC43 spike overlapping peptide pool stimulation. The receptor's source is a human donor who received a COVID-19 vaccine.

The CDR3 loop is CATSDLLKNTEAFF. CDR3 in DNA: TGTGCCACCAGTGATTTACTTAAGAACACTGAAGCTTTCTTT. The chain has TRBV24-1 and TRBJ1-1; D is ambiguous. Germline loops: CDR1 KGHDR, CDR2 SFDVKD. Trimming left V 1 base short and J 1 base short, with 6 bases between. This CDR3 has 14 residues.